This is a list of T cell receptor beta chains from one sample in a study of blood T cell repertoires in COVID-19. Profiling relied on immunoSEQ multiplex PCR, and the TCRdb table lists in-frame clones only, not all of them. Among under 300,000 clones listed, 81% were seen once. Sequences were obtained from peripheral blood. The receptors were gathered from a woman aged 55-75 years with active or convalescent COVID-19. CDR3s include the opening cysteine and the closing phenylalanine or tryptophan. D genes are given only for firm matches. The size of a clone is reported for some rows only, either as once, few or many, or as a class for expanded clones.

TRBV30,-,TRBJ2-7,-,TGTGCCTGGAGTCTTGGAGGGACGGGCGAGCAGTACTTC,CAWSLGGTGEQYF
TRBV7-2,-,TRBJ1-2,TRBD1,TGTGCCAGCAGCTTAGCAGACAGGGGGTTCCGAAGCTATGGCTACACCTTC,CASSLADRGFRSYGYTF
TRBV30,once,TRBJ1-2,-,TGTGCCTGGAGAAGACCGGCGGGCTATGGCTACACCTTC,CAWRRPAGYGYTF
TRBV11-2,-,TRBJ1-2,TRBD1,TGTGCCAGCAGCTTAGCCTTCGGGCAGGGGGTTCCCTATGGCTACACCTTC,CASSLAFGQGVPYGYTF
TRBV7-3,-,TRBJ1-2,-,TGTGCCAGCAGCTTAATTCGGCCGAGGGAATCTGGCTACACCTTC,CASSLIRPRESGYTF
TRBV5-6,-,TRBJ1-3,TRBD1,TGTGCCAGCTCCGGACAGGTAAAAAAGAACACCATATATTTT,CASSGQVKKNTIYF
TRBV10-3,once,TRBJ1-1,TRBD1,TGTGCCATCAGTGTACGACAGGGTCCGAACACTGAAGCTTTCTTT,CAISVRQGPNTEAFF
TRBV10-3,-,TRBJ1-1,TRBD1,TGTGCCATCAGTGAGTCTCCGGACAGGGTACCTCCTGAAGCTTTCTTT,CAISESPDRVPPEAFF
TRBV3-1/TRBV3-2,-,TRBJ1-3,-,TGTGCCAGCAGCCAAGATCTGGGGGCGGGAAACACCATATATTTT,CASSQDLGAGNTIYF
TRBV7-2,-,TRBJ1-4,-,TGTGCCAGCAGCTTTAAGGGGTGGAGTGAAAAACTGTTTTTT,CASSFKGWSEKLFF
TRBV9,-,TRBJ2-7,-,TGTGCCAGCAGCGTTTCCAGGGGCTCCTACGAGCAGTACTTC,CASSVSRGSYEQYF
TRBV25-1,-,TRBJ2-2,-,TGTGCCAGCAGTGAATCGGCCGGGGAGCTGTTTTTT,CASSESAGELFF
TRBV10-3,-,TRBJ2-1,TRBD2,TGTGCCATCAAGCGGGACGGCGGGGGGCACTACAATGAGCAGTTCTTC,CAIKRDGGGHYNEQFF
TRBV28,-,TRBJ1-2,-,TGTGCCAGCAGCAGCCCGGGGACAACTTACTATGGCTACACCTTC,CASSSPGTTYYGYTF
TRBV7-2,once,TRBJ2-1,TRBD1,TGTGCCAGCAGCCCTGGACAGGACTACAATGAGCAGTTCTTC,CASSPGQDYNEQFF
TRBV12-5,-,TRBJ2-7,-,TGTGCTAGTGTACCAGGGGTCGGTGAGCAGTACTTC,CASVPGVGEQYF
TRBV19,few,TRBJ2-6,TRBD1,TGTGCCAGTAGTATCCAGGTTCGGACAGGGGCCTTCTCTGGGGCCAACGTCCTGACTTTC,CASSIQVRTGAFSGANVLTF
TRBV11-3,-,TRBJ2-5,-,TGTGCCAGCAGCTTAGGCGGCCAAGAGACCCAGTACTTC,CASSLGGQETQYF
TRBV5-8,-,TRBJ1-2,TRBD1,TGTGCCAGCAGCCTACAGGGGATCAACTATGGCTACACCTTC,CASSLQGINYGYTF
TRBV7-2,-,TRBJ2-1,-,TGTGCCAGCAGCCCCTTCAGGGAATCTGAGCAGTTCTTC,CASSPFRESEQFF
TRBV10-1,few,TRBJ2-1,-,TGCGCCAGCAGTGAGCGTGGGATAGCGGACTACAATGAGCAGTTCTTC,CASSERGIADYNEQFF
TRBV30,-,TRBJ2-5,-,TGTGCCTGGAGTGTAGGGGCACAAACTGGGACCCAGTACTTC,CAWSVGAQTGTQYF
TRBV5-1,-,TRBJ2-3,-,TGCGCCAGCAGCTTAGGGGTCGTCACAGATACGCAGTATTTT,CASSLGVVTDTQYF
TRBV19,-,TRBJ1-2,-,TGTGCCAGTACCTTAAGGGAGGGCTATGGCTACACCTTC,CASTLREGYGYTF
TRBV4-1,once,TRBJ1-5,-,TGCGCCAGCAGCAAGGGTGGGGGGAATCAGCCCCAGCATTTT,CASSKGGGNQPQHF
TRBV20-1,-,TRBJ1-2,TRBD1,TGCAGTGCTAACAGGGGCCATGGCTACACCTTC,CSANRGHGYTF
TRBV2,-,TRBJ1-6,-,TGTGCCAGCAAACTAGGGGGTCTGGTTTCACCCCTCCACTTT,CASKLGGLVSPLHF
TRBV3-1/TRBV3-2,-,TRBJ1-4,-,TGTGCCAGCTCCCAGCCAGGCCTGACTAATGAAAAACTGTTTTTT,CASSQPGLTNEKLFF
TRBV5-1,-,TRBJ1-2,-,TGCGCCAGCAGCCCCGGGACATTCTATGGCTACACCTTC,CASSPGTFYGYTF
TRBV10-3,-,TRBJ1-5,-,TGTGCCACCGCCGGTCAGGCTGATCAGCCCCAGCATTTT,CATAGQADQPQHF
TRBV19,-,TRBJ2-3,TRBD1,TGTGCCAGTAGCCGGGGACCGTTAGGGGGCGCGAAAGATACGCAGTATTTT,CASSRGPLGGAKDTQYF
TRBV7-2,-,TRBJ2-2,TRBD2,TGTGCCAGCAGCCGTCAGCGGGGGGACACCGGGGAGCTGTTTTTT,CASSRQRGDTGELFF
TRBV15,few,TRBJ1-1,-,TGTGCCACCAGCAGAGTCCCGGGTACTGAAGCTTTCTTT,CATSRVPGTEAFF
TRBV5-3,-,TRBJ1-2,TRBD1,TGTGCCAGAAGCTTGGTAGACAGGGGAGGTGGCTACACCTTC,CARSLVDRGGGYTF
TRBV10-3,-,TRBJ1-1,TRBD1,TGTGCCATCAGGGGACAGGGAGGGAACACTGAAGCTTTCTTT,CAIRGQGGNTEAFF
TRBV4-2,-,TRBJ1-2,TRBD1,TGTGCCAGCAGCCAAGTGGGACAGGGAAGGAGGTATGGCTACACCTTC,CASSQVGQGRRYGYTF
TRBV7-9,-,TRBJ2-1,TRBD1,TGTGCCAGCAGCCCGTCGACAGGGAGAAATGAGCAGTTCTTC,CASSPSTGRNEQFF
TRBV4-3,-,TRBJ2-1,TRBD2,TGCGCCAGCAGCCAAGGACTAGCGGGGCCGTCTAACAATGAGCAGTTCTTC,CASSQGLAGPSNNEQFF
TRBV18,-,TRBJ1-1,-,TGTGCCAGCTCACCTCGTGGGGGCCCTGGGAACACTGAAGCTTTCTTT,CASSPRGGPGNTEAFF
TRBV11-2,-,TRBJ1-6,-,TGTGCCAGCAGCACAGAAAGCTCCTATAATTCACCCCTCCACTTT,CASSTESSYNSPLHF
TRBV4-3,-,TRBJ2-3,TRBD2,TGCGCCAGCAGCCAAGAAGGTCCTACTAGCGCGACCGCGCAGTATTTT,CASSQEGPTSATAQYF
TRBV7-3,-,TRBJ2-2,-,TGTGCCAGCAGCTTAAATCCCTCCACCGGGGAGCTGTTTTTT,CASSLNPSTGELFF
TRBV7-9,-,TRBJ1-6,-,TGTGCCAGCAGCAACACTAATTCACCCCTCCACTTT,CASSNTNSPLHF
TRBV6-5,few,TRBJ2-7,-,TGTGCCAGCAAAGGGAGCTCCTACGAGCAGTACTTC,CASKGSSYEQYF
TRBV5-8,-,TRBJ1-6,-,TGTGCCAGCAGCTTGGAAACAGGCAGGGCTTATTCACCCCTCCACTTT,CASSLETGRAYSPLHF
TRBV7-3,-,TRBJ2-5,TRBD1,TGTGCCAGCAGCACCACAGGGGGCGCGGAGACCCAGTACTTC,CASSTTGGAETQYF